This T cell receptor beta chain was recovered during a study of neurological immune-mediated disorders. Synthesis of cDNA was accomplished via 5'RACE employing 10-nucleotide random UMIs. TCRdb reanalysed the 5' RACE reads using MiXCR and keeps one entry per CDR3 protein. The sample includes some 86,000 distinct CDR3 sequences, 2.6% of them seen just once. The V end lost 5 bases, the J end lost 6 bases, and 14 bases lay between the germline ends. The CDR3 sequence is 13 residues long. Germline V lookup: CDR1 SGHTA, CDR2 FQGNSA. This clonotype was observed at least ten times. Its antigen is undetermined. Overall study findings and caveats: The greatest degree of TCR clonal expansion was observed in HTLV-1-associated myelopathy, with the lowest in multiple sclerosis, below that of healthy controls. CDR3 amino acid sequences of expanded clones were not shared across subjects, a result suggesting private repertoires in all groups.

This TCR derives from a woman in her twenties or thirties with multiple sclerosis. This chain links TRBV7-2 with TRBJ2-7, with D perhaps given as TRBD1 or TRBD2 (6 bases each). The material sequenced was PBMCs. CDR3 nucleotide sequence: TGTGCCAGCAGCCCTACAGGGAGGCGCGAGCAGTACTTC. This translates into CASSPTGRREQYF.